A single sample is the source of the 14 T cell receptor beta chains below, sequenced in a study of Ad26.COV2.S vaccination and SARS-CoV-2 variants. Treatment specified: some 19 received Ad26.COV2.S at low or high dose, single or two shots; several received placebo; per-sample allocation not given. It was on day 63 after the first vaccine or placebo injection that samples were taken. The table came from immunoSEQ multiplex PCR; TCRdb's copy has only in-frame clones and leaves some out. Among roughly 400,000 clones listed, over 75% were seen once. The material was peripheral blood, obtained in a trial of Ad26.COV2.S vaccine versus placebo. The source of these receptors is a person aged 18-60 years who received the Ad26.COV2.S COVID-19 vaccine or a placebo.

The chain combines TRBV27 with TRBJ1-2; possible D gene TRBD1, 5 bases. This CDR3 has 13 amino acids. Germline V gene data show CDR1 as MNHEY and CDR2 as SMNVEV (reference sequence). V lost 3 bases and J lost 1, with 6 bases in between. CDR3 bases: TGTGCCAGCAGTTTGCAGGGTAACTATGGCTACACCTTC. Protein sequence: CASSLQGNYGYTF.

V usage is TRBV27 and J usage is TRBJ1-5, with 9 bases fitting TRBD1. V shed 5 bases and J 2 bases; nucleotides not matched to a gene: 16. There are 19 residues in the CDR3. CDR1 MNHEY and CDR2 SMNVEV come from the germline V gene (reference sequence). The CDR3 spells CASSPLGLTGGVGNQPQHF. The CDR3 coding sequence is TGTGCCAGCAGTCCCCTCGGGTTAACAGGGGGCGTAGGCAATCAGCCCCAGCATTTT.

The chain links TRBV5-1 to TRBJ2-1; 11 nucleotides match TRBD2. The CDR3 is 17 residues long. With V trimmed by 2 bases and J by 0 bases, 4 bases remained unmatched. From germline, CDR1 is SGHRS and CDR2 YFSETQ. The chain's CDR3 is CASSFGLAGRSYNEQFF. CDR3 in DNA: TGCGCCAGCAGCTTCGGACTAGCGGGTCGCTCCTACAATGAGCAGTTCTTC.

This chain uses TRBV10-3 with TRBJ2-1, with D perhaps matching TRBD1 (6 bases). CDR3 size: 15 residues. Trimming left V 6 bases short and J 3 bases short, with 15 bases between. Germline V gives CDR1 ENHRY, CDR2 SYGVKD. The CDR3 is CAISDLGTRYNEQFF. The CDR3 bases are TGTGCCATCAGCGACCTCGGGACACGCTACAATGAGCAGTTCTTC.

The J gene is TRBJ2-3, the V gene TRBV5-4; TRBD2 matches at 7 bases. The CDR3 is made up of 16 amino acids. V gave up 1 base and J gave up 6 bases; unmatched junction bases: 11. The germline gives CDR1 SGHNT, CDR2 YYREEE (reference sequence). The CDR3 loop is CASSLRTGGLGDTQYF. Here the CDR3 DNA reads TGTGCCAGCAGCTTGAGGACGGGGGGTCTGGGGGATACGCAGTATTTT.

This chain connects TRBV28 to TRBJ2-3, with TRBD2 matching 10 bases. The V gene end was trimmed by 5 bases and the J gene end by 1 base; junction bases not matched to a gene: 9. The CDR3 spans 17 residues. From germline, CDR1 is MDHEN and CDR2 SYDVKM. The CDR3, as DNA: TGTGCCAGCAGTCCCTACGAGGGGACTAGCGGCACAGATACGCAGTATTTT. Translating gives CASSPYEGTSGTDTQYF.

On this clone itself: Other DNA sequences in this sample translate to the same CDR3. The genes are TRBV5-1 and TRBJ2-5; tentatively, D is TRBD1 (6 bases). This CDR3 region has 14 residues. Trimming pared 2 bases from V and 2 bases from J, leaving 10 bases between. CDR1 is SGHRS, CDR2 YFSETQ, per germline. The CDR3 bases are TGCGCCAGCAGCTTAGGAACAGGGCAAGAGACCCAGTACTTC. Its protein product is CASSLGTGQETQYF.

The V gene is TRBV28, the J gene TRBJ2-3; TRBD1 agrees at 8 bases. The CDR3 is made up of 18 amino acids. CDR1 is MDHEN and CDR2 is SYDVKM in the germline V gene. The V segment lost 6 bases and the J segment 4 bases; nucleotides outside the gene matches: 18. The CDR3 coding sequence is TGTGCCAGCAGCGGGCTTATCTGGACAGGGCGGAGGGCAGATACGCAGTATTTT. It codes for CASSGLIWTGRRADTQYF.

This chain joins TRBV21-1 and TRBJ2-7; the table's D call, TRBD2, has no DNA check behind it. TRBV21-1 is tagged as a pseudogene. The CDR3 is 15 residues long. DNA for the CDR3: TGTGCCAGCAGCAAAGGGGTAGCGGGAAGGCACGAGCAGTACTTC. This encodes CASSKGVAGRHEQYF.

The chain links TRBV11-2 to TRBJ2-5, with a tentative D call TRBD2 (6 bases). V was pared by 0 bases and J by 5 bases, with 10 bases between. Germline loops: CDR1 SGHAT, CDR2 FQNNGV. The CDR3 contains 14 residues. The CDR3, as DNA: TGTGCCAGCAGCTTAGATGCCGCGGGGGAGACCCAGTACTTC. Encoded protein: CASSLDAAGETQYF.

This chain links TRBV5-1 with TRBJ2-7, with a tentative D call TRBD2 (6 bases). The CDR3 sequence is 16 residues long. Germline V gene lookup returns CDR1 SGHRS and CDR2 YFSETQ. Trimming took off 0 bases at V and 5 bases at J, with 18 bases between the two ends. The CDR3 region is CASSLGGLALGDEQYF. The CDR3 DNA reads TGCGCCAGCAGCTTGGGGGGACTGGCCCTTGGGGACGAGCAGTACTTC.

This chain joins TRBV5-1 and TRBJ2-7; no clear D. Germline-derived CDR1 and CDR2 are SGHRS and YFSETQ. The CDR3 is 14 residues long. The V end was cut by 0 bases, the J end by 7 bases, with 14 bases between. The CDR3 region has the DNA TGCGCCAGCAGCTTGGAAACTGTCCCGGAGGAGCAGTACTTC. Translation gives CASSLETVPEEQYF.

The genes are TRBV7-8 and TRBJ2-2, with a possible D match to TRBD2 (6 bases). Germline CDR1 is SGHVS and CDR2 is FQNEAQ. The CDR3 is made up of 13 amino acids. Trimming took off 11 bases at V and 6 bases at J, with 16 bases between the two ends. The CDR3 region is CASWTSGAGELFF. CDR3 sequence (DNA): TGTGCCTCATGGACTTCGGGGGCCGGGGAGCTGTTTTTT.

This clone has more than one count but fewer than ten. J is TRBJ2-2 and V is TRBV6-5, with D tentatively TRBD1 (6 bases). The CDR3 extends over 13 amino acids. Trimming took off 5 bases at V and 7 bases at J, with 11 bases between the two ends. CDR1 is MNHEY and CDR2 is SVGAGI in the germline V gene. The CDR3 region has the DNA TGTGCCAGCAGTAACAGGGAAGGCGGGGAGCTGTTTTTT. Its protein product is CASSNREGGELFF.